The TCR beta chain under discussion was sequenced for a study of blood T cell repertoires in COVID-19. The overall study: Spain, Italy and the United States supplied samples that represented acute and convalescent COVID-19. T cells, B-cell-depleted T cells, or PBMCs supplied cDNA or gDNA.

Produced via immunoSEQ multiplex PCR; TCRdb's table is partial and in-frame only. Of 220,000 or so clones listed, around 80% were seen once; the top ten hold about 20%. Germline CDR1 and CDR2: LGHDT and YNNKEL (reference sequence). V lost 0 bases, J lost 6 bases, and 10 bases stayed unmatched. The CDR3 totals 17 residues. The TCR originated in a man aged 30 to 45 with active or convalescent COVID-19. The chain joins TRBV3-1 (or the pseudogene TRBV3-2) to TRBJ1-5, with TRBD1 matching over 8 bases. The sequencing sample was made of peripheral blood. CDR3 region: CASSQDGLGRGRQPQHF. The CDR3 nucleotides read TGTGCCAGCAGCCAAGATGGTCTAGGCAGGGGGCGTCAGCCCCAGCATTTT.